The 5 T cell receptor beta chains below come from one sample, sequenced in a study of OX40 agonist ivuxolimab in advanced cancers. Assay used: immunoSEQ multiplex PCR; TCRdb lists only in-frame clones, some missing. The sample holds 82,000 or so clones, around 85% seen once. Sequenced here: CD4+ or CD8+ T cells sorted from blood, sampled in a trial of the OX40 agonist ivuxolimab. All receptors come from an adult with an advanced solid tumor such as melanoma, head and neck, liver or kidney cancer.

This sequence joins TRBV5-1 and TRBJ1-4; D is perhaps TRBD1 (6 bases). There are 16 residues in the CDR3. Trimming shortened V by 4 bases and J by 5 bases, and 18 bases separated the two germline ends. The germline CDR1 and CDR2 sequences are SGHRS and YFSETQ. This CDR3 is CASSQQGIRENEKLFF. The CDR3 DNA reads TGCGCCAGCAGCCAACAGGGAATCAGGGAGAATGAAAAACTGTTTTTT.

V is TRBV27 and J is TRBJ1-4; no clear D. V gave up 5 bases and J gave up 0 bases, with 19 bases separating them. Per the germline V gene, CDR1 is MNHEY and CDR2 is SMNVEV (reference sequence). There are 18 residues in the CDR3. DNA of the CDR3: TGTGCCAGCAGTCCCCTCCGCAGCAATTACCCAACTAATGAAAAACTGTTTTTT. Protein sequence: CASSPLRSNYPTNEKLFF. Complete variable domain (other parts from reference TRBV27 and TRBJ1-4): EAQVTQNPRYLITVTGKKLTVTCSQNMNHEYMSWYRQDPGLGLRQIYYSMNVEVTDKGDVPEGYKVSRKEKRNFPLILESPSPNQTSLYFCASSPLRSNYPTNEKLFFGSGTQLSVL.

The chain employs TRBV19 and TRBJ2-2; 12 bases are a match to TRBD1. This CDR3 spans 17 amino acids. The germline V gene has CDR1 LNHDA and CDR2 SQIVND (reference sequence). J lost 6 bases, V lost 6 bases, and 11 bases had no gene match. This CDR3 reads CASSRARDRGRPGELFF. DNA for the CDR3: TGTGCCAGTAGCCGGGCCCGGGACAGGGGGCGCCCCGGGGAGCTGTTTTTT.

The chain combines TRBV6-1 with TRBJ1-2; D uncertain. This CDR3 comprises 13 residues. The V end lost 1 base, the J end lost 8 bases, and 11 bases lay between the germline ends. CDR1 is MNHNS and CDR2 is SASEGT in the germline V gene. The CDR3 DNA follows: TGTGCCAGCAGTGAAGTTGACCCGAGCGGCTACACCTTC. Translation gives CASSEVDPSGYTF.

This sequence joins TRBV7-9 and TRBJ1-1; possible D gene TRBD1, 5 bases. Deletions cut 1 base from V and 3 bases from J, with 6 bases between. This CDR3 is built from 13 residues. Germline CDR1 is SEHNR and CDR2 is FQNEAQ (reference sequence). The CDR3 nucleotides are TGTGCCAGCAGCTTAGGACAGCACACTGAAGCTTTCTTT. This codes for CASSLGQHTEAFF.